What follows describes a single T cell receptor beta chain. It has no known antigen specificity. Base qualities are not recorded, but no much larger clone differs from it by a single base. One collaborating source in Seattle enrolled patients while the patients were actively infected and followed the patients over time throughout the course of disease. The collaborating institutions used their own protocols to collect whole blood in K2EDTA tubes. For TCRbeta analysis, collaborators shipped samples in one of three forms: frozen whole blood, isolated PBMCs, or DNA extracted from either of those sample types. This sample was taken from a study of blood T cell repertoires in COVID-19 (dated by TCRdb to 2019 to 2021). Concerning the study at large: The collaborator samples originated in the United States, Italy and Spain and spanned the acute and convalescent phases of COVID-19. Deeply sampled blood TCRbeta repertoires from subjects exposed to, actively infected with, or recovered from COVID-19 were included in the dataset. The prospective study material was composed of cDNA or gDNA derived from T cells, B-cell-depleted T cells, or PBMCs. Samples were obtained from the ongoing ImmuneRACE study (first 160 participants) and from some 1,300 subjects provided by 6 global collaborators. A freely available public database, intended as a resource for researchers studying the immune response to SARS-CoV-2, is where the repertoires were released. A de-identified subject ID, COVID-19 status, age in years and sex were almost always included in the sample metadata. HLA class I and class II types, where available, came from metadata supplied by the sample provider rather than from assay-based typing.

Overall study outcomes, separate from this receptor: How much clinical and demographic metadata was included differed by source and by participant, and the metadata was provided uncurated.

The junction carries 13 bases between V and J, which are trimmed by 1 base and 1 base respectively. CDR1 and CDR2 (SEHNR, FQNEAQ) derive from the germline V gene (reference sequence). The CDR3 runs 16 amino acids, cysteine and phenylalanine included. The CDR3 DNA has 48 bases and is translated from base 1. TCRbeta CDR3 regions were amplified from genomic DNA by means of the immunoSEQ Assay, a bias-controlled multiplex PCR. The original pipeline was this. Nucleated cell counts per sample were estimated from amplification of reference gene primers within the assay. To quantify the absolute abundance of each unique TCRbeta CDR3 rearrangement, sequence reads were collapsed and filtered. For each sample, productive Simpson clonality was calculated as the square root of Simpson's diversity index across productive rearrangements. This immuneACCESS table, as held by TCRdb, lists in-frame sequences with V and J called but not all clones. Of the missing ones, under half trace to an unresolved V gene in checked studies; the others have no known cause. Clone size and the V and J calls come from that table; the DNA yielded D and trimming. The sample records approximately 350,000 clones, roughly 90% of which are singletons. The ten largest clonotypes hold just over 7% of the sample.

What was sequenced was peripheral blood. This clonotype was sampled from a woman aged 55-69 years with COVID-19, enrolled during active disease. The V gene is TRBV7-9 and the J gene is TRBJ2-5; TRBD2 is possibly the D segment (6 matching bases). The nucleotide sequence reads TGTGCCAGCAGCTTAGTGGAGGGACGGCTCCAAGAGACCCAGTACTTC. It translates as CASSLVEGRLQETQYF.